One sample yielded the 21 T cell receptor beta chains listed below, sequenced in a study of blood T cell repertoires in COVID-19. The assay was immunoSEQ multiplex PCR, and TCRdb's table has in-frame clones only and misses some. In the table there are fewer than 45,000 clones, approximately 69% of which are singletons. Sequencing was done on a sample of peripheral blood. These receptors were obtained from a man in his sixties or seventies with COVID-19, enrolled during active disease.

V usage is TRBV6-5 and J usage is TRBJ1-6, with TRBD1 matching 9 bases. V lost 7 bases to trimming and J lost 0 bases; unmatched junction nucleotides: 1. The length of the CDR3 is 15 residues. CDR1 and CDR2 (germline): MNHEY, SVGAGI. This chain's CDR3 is CASMTGGSYNSPLHF. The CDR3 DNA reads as TGTGCCAGCATGACAGGGGGCTCCTATAATTCACCCCTCCACTTT.

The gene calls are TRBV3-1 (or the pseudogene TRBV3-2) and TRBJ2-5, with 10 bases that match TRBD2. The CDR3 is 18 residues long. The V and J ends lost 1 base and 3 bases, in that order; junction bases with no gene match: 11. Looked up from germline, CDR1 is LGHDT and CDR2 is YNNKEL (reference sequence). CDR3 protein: CASSQVRGVAGGEETQYF. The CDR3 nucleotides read TGTGCCAGCAGCCAAGTCAGGGGTGTAGCGGGAGGAGAAGAGACCCAGTACTTC.

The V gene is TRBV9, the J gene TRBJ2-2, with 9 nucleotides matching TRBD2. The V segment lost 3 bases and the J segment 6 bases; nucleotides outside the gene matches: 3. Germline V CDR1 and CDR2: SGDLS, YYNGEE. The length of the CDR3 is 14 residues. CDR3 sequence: CASSALAGPGELFF. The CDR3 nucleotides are TGTGCCAGCAGCGCCCTAGCGGGACCCGGGGAGCTGTTTTTT.

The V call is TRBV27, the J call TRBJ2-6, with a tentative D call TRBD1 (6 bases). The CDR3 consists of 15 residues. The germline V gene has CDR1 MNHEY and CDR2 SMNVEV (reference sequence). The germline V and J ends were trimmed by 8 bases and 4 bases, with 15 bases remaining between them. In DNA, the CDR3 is TGTGCCAGCCTGGGGGCCAGAGGGGGGGCCAACGTCCTGACTTTC. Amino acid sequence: CASLGARGGANVLTF.

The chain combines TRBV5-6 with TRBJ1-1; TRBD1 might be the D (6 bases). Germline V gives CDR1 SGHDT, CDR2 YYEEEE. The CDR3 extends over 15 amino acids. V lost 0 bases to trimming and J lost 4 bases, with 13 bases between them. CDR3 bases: TGTGCCAGCAGCTTGGGAGGGGGGGTCCGCACTGAAGCTTTCTTT. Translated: CASSLGGGVRTEAFF.

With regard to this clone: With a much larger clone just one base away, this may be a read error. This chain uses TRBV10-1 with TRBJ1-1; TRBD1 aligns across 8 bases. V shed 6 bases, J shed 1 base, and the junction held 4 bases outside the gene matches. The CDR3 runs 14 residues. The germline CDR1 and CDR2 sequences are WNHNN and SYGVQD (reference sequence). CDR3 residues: CASSHGQGNTEAFF. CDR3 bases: TGCGCCAGCAGCCACGGACAGGGGAACACTGAAGCTTTCTTT.

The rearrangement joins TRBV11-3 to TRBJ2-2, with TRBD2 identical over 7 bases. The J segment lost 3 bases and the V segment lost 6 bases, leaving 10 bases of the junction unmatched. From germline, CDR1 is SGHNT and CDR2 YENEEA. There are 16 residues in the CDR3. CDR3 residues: CASSLFGGSDTGELFF. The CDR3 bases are TGTGCCAGCAGTCTTTTCGGGGGGTCGGACACCGGGGAGCTGTTTTTT.

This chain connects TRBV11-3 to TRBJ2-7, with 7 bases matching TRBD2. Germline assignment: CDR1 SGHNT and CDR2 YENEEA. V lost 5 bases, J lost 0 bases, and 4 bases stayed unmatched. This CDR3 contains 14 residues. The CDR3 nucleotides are TGTGCCAGCAGCGCTAGCGGATCCTCCTACGAGCAGTACTTC. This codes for CASSASGSSYEQYF. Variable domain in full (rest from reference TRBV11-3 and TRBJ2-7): EAGVVQSPRYKIIEKKQPVAFWCNPISGHNTLYWYLQNLGQGPELLIRYENEEAVDDSQLPKDRFSAERLKGVDSTLKIQPAELGDSAVYLCASSASGSSYEQYFGPGTRLTVT.

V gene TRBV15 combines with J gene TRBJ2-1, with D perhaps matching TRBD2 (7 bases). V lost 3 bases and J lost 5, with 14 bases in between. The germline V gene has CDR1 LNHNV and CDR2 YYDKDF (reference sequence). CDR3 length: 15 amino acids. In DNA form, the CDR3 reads TGTGCCACCAGCAGGGGAGGGGGGTCGCACAATGAGCAGTTCTTC. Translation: CATSRGGGSHNEQFF.

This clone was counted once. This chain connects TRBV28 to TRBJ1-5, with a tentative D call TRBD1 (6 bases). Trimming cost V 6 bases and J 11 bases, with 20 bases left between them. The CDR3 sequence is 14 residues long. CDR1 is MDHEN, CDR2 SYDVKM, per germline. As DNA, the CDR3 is TGTGCCAGCAGCCGGGGGGGCTCGCCAGGGGCCCAGCATTTT. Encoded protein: CASSRGGSPGAQHF. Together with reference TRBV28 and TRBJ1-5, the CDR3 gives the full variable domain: DVKVTQSSRYLVKRTGEKVFLECVQDMDHENMFWYRQDPGLGLRLIYFSYDVKMKEKGDIPEGYSVSREKKERFSLILESASTNQTSMYLCASSRGGSPGAQHFGDGTRLSIL.

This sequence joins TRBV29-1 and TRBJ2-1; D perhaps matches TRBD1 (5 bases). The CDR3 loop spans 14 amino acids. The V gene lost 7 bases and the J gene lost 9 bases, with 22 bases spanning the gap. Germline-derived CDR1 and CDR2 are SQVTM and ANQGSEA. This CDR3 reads CSGLGAQLVPEQFF. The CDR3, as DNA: TGCAGCGGGTTAGGGGCACAGCTTGTCCCTGAGCAGTTCTTC.

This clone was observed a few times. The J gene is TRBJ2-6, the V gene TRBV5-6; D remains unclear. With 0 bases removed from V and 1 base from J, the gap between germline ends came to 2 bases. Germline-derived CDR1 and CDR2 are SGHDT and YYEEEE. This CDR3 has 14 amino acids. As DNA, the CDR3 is TGTGCCAGCAGCTTGGCTTCTGGGGCCAACGTCCTGACTTTC. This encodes CASSLASGANVLTF.

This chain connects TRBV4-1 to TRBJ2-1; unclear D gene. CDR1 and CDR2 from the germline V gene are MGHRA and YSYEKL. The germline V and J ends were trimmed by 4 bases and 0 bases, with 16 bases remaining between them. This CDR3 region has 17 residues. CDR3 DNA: TGCGCCAGCAGCCCTCGAACTATCACGAGCTCCTACAATGAGCAGTTCTTC. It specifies CASSPRTITSSYNEQFF.

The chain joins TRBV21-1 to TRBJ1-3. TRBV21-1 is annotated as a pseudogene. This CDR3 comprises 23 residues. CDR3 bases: TGTGCCAGCAGCAAAGCTTTTGAGCGCTTTTCAGACCGAAGCTCCATCTCTGGAAACACCATATATTTT. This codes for CASSKAFERFSDRSSISGNTIYF.

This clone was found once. As DNA, the CDR3 is TGTGCCAGCTCTAGCGGGGGGCCCACAGATACGCAGTATTTT. Translated: CASSSGGPTDTQYF. The V gene is TRBV2, the J gene TRBJ2-3; 11 bases map to TRBD2. V gave up 8 bases and J gave up 2 bases; unmatched junction bases: 3. This CDR3 contains 14 residues. Germline assignment: CDR1 SNHLY and CDR2 FYNNEI.

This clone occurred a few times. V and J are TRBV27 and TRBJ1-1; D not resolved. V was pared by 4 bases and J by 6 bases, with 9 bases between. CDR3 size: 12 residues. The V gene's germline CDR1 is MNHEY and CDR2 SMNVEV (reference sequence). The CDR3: CASSSGLAEAFF. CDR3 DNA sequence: TGTGCCAGCAGTTCCGGACTTGCTGAAGCTTTCTTT.

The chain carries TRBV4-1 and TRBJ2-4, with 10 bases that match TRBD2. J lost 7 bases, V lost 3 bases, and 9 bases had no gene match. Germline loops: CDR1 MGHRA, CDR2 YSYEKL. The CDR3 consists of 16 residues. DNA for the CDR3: TGCGCCAGCAGCCAGGTAGCGGGGGGCGAGCTTAACATTCAGTACTTC. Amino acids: CASSQVAGGELNIQYF.

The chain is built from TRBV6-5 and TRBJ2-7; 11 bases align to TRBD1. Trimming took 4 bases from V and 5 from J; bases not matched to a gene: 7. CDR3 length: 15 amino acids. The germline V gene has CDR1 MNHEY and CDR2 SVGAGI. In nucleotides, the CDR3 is TGTGCCAGCAGTTCCAGCCGGGACAGGGGGAACGAGCAGTACTTC. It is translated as CASSSSRDRGNEQYF.

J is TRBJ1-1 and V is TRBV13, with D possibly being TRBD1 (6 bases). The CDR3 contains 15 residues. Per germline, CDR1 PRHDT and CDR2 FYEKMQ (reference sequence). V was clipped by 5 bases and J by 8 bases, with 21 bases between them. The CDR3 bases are TGTGCCAGCAGCCCCCTTGGGGGCACTTACCTCGAAGCTTTCTTT. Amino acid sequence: CASSPLGGTYLEAFF.

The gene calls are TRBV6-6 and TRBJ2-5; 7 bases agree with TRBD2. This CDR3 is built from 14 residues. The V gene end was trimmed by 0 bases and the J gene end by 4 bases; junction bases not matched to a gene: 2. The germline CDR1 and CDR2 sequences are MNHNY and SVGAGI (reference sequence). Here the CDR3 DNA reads TGTGCCAGCAGTTACTCTGGGGGGGGAGAGACCCAGTACTTC. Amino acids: CASSYSGGGETQYF.

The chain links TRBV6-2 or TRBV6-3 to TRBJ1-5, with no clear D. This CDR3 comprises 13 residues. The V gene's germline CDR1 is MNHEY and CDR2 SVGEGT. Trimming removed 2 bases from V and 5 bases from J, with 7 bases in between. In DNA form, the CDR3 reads TGTGCCAGCAGTTACGTCCAGGATCAGCCCCAGCATTTT. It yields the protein CASSYVQDQPQHF.